This T cell receptor (beta chain) was captured by sequencing in a study of cytomegalovirus exposure and HLA in healthy donors. This clone has just one count. CDR3 size: 15 residues. J lost 1 base, V lost 3 bases, and 5 bases had no gene match. The germline V gene has CDR1 ENHRY and CDR2 SYGVKD. PCR primers comprised 60 Vbeta and 13 Jbeta primers. Only in-frame clones appear in the TCRdb table, and some are missing; sequencing was by immunoSEQ multiplex PCR. The data contain about 140,000 clones, roughly 80% of them seen just once; the ten biggest clones take up roughly 4.7%. This receptor was obtained from a man aged 35 to 55 in good health and CMV-seronegative. The sequencing input was PBMCs. The gene calls are TRBV10-3 and TRBJ1-1; 7 bases align to TRBD1. The CDR3 bases are TGTGCCATCAGTGATACGGGACAGACGAACACTGAAGCTTTCTTT. It codes for CAISDTGQTNTEAFF.